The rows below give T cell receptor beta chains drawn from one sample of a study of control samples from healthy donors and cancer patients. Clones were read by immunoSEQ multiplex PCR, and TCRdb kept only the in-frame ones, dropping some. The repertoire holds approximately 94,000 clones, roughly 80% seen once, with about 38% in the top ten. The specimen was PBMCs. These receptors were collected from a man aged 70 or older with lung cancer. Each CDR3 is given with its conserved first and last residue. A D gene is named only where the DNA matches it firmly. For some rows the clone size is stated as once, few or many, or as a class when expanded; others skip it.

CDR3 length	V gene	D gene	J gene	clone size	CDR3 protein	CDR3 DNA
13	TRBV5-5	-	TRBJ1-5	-	CASSFDSNQPQHF	TGTGCCAGCAGCTTTGATAGCAATCAGCCCCAGCATTTT
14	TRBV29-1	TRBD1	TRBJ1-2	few	CSVGTGWEFGGYTF	TGCAGCGTTGGGACAGGATGGGAGTTTGGAGGCTACACCTTC
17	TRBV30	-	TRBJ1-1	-	CAWSVIAPGRTNTEAFF	TGTGCCTGGAGTGTCATAGCTCCGGGACGTACGAACACTGAAGCTTTCTTT
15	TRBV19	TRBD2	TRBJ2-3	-	CASSLRAGGPDTQYF	TGTGCCAGTAGTCTAAGAGCGGGGGGGCCAGATACGCAGTATTTT
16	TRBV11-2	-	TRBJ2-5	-	CASSQSRGGPLETQYF	TGTGCCAGCAGCCAAAGCAGGGGGGGCCCCTTGGAGACCCAGTACTTC
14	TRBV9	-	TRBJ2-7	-	CASSTRTFSYEQYF	TGTGCCAGCAGCACCCGGACATTCTCCTACGAGCAGTACTTC
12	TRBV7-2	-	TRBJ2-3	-	CASSFGVDTQYF	TGTGCCAGCAGCTTCGGGGTAGATACGCAGTATTTT
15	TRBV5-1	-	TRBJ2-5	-	CASSLGPGAGETQYF	TGCGCCAGCAGCTTAGGACCGGGGGCGGGGGAGACCCAGTACTTC
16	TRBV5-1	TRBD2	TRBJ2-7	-	CASSHRLAGVAYEQYF	TGCGCCAGCAGCCACCGACTAGCGGGGGTAGCCTACGAGCAGTACTTC
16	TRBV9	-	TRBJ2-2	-	CASSVYLTDNTGELFF	TGTGCCAGCAGCGTCTACCTGACAGATAACACCGGGGAGCTGTTTTTT
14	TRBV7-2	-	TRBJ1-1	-	CASSPGRGGTEAFF	TGTGCCAGCAGCCCTGGAAGAGGGGGCACTGAAGCTTTCTTT
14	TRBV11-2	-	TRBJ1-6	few	CASSVTATNSPLHF	TGTGCCAGCAGTGTGACCGCCACTAATTCACCCCTCCACTTT
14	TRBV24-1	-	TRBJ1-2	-	CATSDSRDRLGYTF	TGTGCCACCAGTGATTCCCGTGACAGGCTGGGCTACACCTTC
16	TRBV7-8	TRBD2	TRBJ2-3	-	CASSPGLAGASDTQYF	TGTGCCAGCAGCCCGGGACTAGCGGGCGCCTCAGATACGCAGTATTTT